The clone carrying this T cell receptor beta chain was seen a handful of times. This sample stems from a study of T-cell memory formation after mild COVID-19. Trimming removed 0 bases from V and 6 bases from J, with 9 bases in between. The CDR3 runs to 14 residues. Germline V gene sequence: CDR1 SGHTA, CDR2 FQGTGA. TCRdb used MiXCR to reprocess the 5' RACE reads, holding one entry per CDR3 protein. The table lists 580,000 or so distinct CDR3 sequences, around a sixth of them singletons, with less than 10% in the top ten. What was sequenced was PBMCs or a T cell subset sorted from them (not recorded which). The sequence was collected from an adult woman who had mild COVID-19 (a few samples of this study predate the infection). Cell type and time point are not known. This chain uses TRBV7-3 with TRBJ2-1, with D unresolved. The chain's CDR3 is CASSLTWEGNEQFF. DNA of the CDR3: TGTGCCAGCAGCTTAACGTGGGAAGGCAATGAGCAGTTCTTC.